This note documents a single T cell receptor (beta chain) sequence. Antigen: not known. This sample was included in a study of T cell responses to AZD1222 COVID-19 vaccine. The overall study: Recipients boosted at about 4 weeks or about 12 weeks are pooled. Findings and limits, study-wide: Just a handful of AZD1222 recipients were seropositive at baseline. Along spike, vaccine-associated CD4 TCRs were found throughout, with dominance at 160-218 and 743-854. Compared with day 0, the breadth and depth of the Spike-specific TCR repertoire rose significantly after two doses of AZD1222.

CDR1 is SQVTM, CDR2 ANQGSEA, per germline. Trimming shortened V by 3 bases and J by 5 bases, and 10 bases separated the two germline ends. This CDR3 is built from 12 residues. The data were produced by immunoSEQ multiplex PCR, yet TCRdb's version contains in-frame clones alone and is incomplete. This sample has some 130,000 clones, with 90% found just once. The clonotype originates from an adult in good health. The chain uses TRBV29-1 and TRBJ1-2; D unresolved. This specimen was peripheral blood, taken on day 0 of AZD1222 vaccination. CDR3 sequence (DNA): TGCAGCGTTGACAGGCGGAATTATGGCTACACCTTC. It translates to CSVDRRNYGYTF.